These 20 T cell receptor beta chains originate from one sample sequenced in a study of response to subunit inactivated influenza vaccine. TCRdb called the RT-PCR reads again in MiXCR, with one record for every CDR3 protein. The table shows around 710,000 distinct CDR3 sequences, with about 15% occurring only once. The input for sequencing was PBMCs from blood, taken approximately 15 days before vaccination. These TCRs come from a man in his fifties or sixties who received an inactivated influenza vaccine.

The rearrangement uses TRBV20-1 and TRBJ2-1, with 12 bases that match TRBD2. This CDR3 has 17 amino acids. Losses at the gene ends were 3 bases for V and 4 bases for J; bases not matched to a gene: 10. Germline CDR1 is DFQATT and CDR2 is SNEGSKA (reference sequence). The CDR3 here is CSASRTSGVRIYNEQFF. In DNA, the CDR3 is TGCAGTGCTAGTAGGACTAGCGGGGTCCGGATTTACAATGAGCAGTTCTTC.

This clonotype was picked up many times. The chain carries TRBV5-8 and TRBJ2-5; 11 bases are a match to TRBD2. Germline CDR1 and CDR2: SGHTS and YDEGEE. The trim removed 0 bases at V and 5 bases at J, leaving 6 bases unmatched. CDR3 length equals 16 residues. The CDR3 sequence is CASSLGLAGGDETQYF. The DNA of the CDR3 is TGTGCCAGCAGCTTGGGTCTAGCGGGGGGTGATGAGACCCAGTACTTC.

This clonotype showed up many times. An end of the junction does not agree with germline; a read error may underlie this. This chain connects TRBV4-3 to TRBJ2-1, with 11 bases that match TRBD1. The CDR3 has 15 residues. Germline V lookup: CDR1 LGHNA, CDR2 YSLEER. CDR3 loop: CASSQGQGAYNEQFF. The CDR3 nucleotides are TGTGCCAGCAGCCAGGGACAGGGGGCCTACAATGAGCAGTTCTTC.

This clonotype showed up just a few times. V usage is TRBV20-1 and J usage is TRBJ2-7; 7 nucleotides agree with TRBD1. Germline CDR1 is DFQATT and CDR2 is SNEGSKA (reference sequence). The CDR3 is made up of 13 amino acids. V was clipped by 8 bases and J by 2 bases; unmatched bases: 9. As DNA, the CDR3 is TGCAGTACCCCGGGACAGAGAACCTACGAGCAGTACTTC. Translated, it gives CSTPGQRTYEQYF.

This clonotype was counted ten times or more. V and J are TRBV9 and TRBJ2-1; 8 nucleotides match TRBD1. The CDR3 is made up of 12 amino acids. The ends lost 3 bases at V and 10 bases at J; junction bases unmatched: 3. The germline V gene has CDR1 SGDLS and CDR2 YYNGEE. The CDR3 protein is CASSETGDEQFF. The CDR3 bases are TGTGCCAGCAGCGAGACAGGGGACGAGCAGTTCTTC.

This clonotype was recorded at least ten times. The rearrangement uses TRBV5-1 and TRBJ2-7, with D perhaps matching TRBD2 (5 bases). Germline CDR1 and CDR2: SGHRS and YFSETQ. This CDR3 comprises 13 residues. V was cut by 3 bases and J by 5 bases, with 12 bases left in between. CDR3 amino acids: CASSWGDKNEQYF. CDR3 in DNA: TGCGCCAGCAGCTGGGGAGATAAAAACGAGCAGTACTTC. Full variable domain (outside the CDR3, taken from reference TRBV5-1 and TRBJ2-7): KAGVTQTPRYLIKTRGQQVTLSCSPISGHRSVSWYQQTPGQGLQFLFEYFSETQRNKGNFPGRFSGRQFSNSRSEMNVSTLELGDSALYLCASSWGDKNEQYFGPGTRLTVT.

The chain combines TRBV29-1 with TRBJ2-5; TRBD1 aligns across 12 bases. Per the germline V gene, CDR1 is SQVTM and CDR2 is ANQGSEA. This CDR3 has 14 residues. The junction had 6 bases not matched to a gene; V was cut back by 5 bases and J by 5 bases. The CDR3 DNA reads TGCAGCGTTTCAGGGACAGGGGGCCCCGAGACCCAGTACTTC. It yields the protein CSVSGTGGPETQYF.

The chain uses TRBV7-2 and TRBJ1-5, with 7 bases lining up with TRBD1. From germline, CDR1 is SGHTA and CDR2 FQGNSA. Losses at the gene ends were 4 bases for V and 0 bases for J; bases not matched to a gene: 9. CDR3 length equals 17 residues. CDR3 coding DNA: TGTGCCAGCAGCTCGCCGGGACAGTACAATAGCAATCAGCCCCAGCATTTT. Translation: CASSSPGQYNSNQPQHF.

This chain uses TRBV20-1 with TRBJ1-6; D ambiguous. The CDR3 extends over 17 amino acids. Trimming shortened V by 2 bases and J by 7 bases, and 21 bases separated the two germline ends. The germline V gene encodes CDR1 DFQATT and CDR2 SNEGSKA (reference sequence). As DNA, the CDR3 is TGCAGTGCTAGACAAGATCGGCAGCTCCCGCCAAATTCACCCCTCCACTTT. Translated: CSARQDRQLPPNSPLHF.

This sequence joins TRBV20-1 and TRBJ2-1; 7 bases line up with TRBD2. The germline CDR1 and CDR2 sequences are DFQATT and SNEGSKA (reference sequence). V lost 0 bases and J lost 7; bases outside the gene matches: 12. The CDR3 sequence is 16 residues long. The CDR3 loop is CSARDPGGGSRNEQFF. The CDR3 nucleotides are TGCAGTGCTAGAGACCCGGGAGGTGGGAGCAGGAATGAGCAGTTCTTC.

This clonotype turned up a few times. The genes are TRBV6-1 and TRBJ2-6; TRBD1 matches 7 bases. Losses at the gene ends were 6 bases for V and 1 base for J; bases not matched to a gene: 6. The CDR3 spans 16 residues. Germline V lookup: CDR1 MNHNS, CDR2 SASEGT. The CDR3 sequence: CASSNVDRSGANVLTF. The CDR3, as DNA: TGTGCCAGCAGCAACGTGGACAGGTCTGGGGCCAACGTCCTGACTTTC.

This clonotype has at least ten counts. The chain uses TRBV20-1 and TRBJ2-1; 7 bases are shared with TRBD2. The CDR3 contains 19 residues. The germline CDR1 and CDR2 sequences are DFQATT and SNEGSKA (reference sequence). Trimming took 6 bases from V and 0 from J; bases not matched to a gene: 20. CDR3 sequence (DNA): TGCAGTGCCCCACCTTGGGGACTAAGTAAGCGCCTCTCCTACAATGAGCAGTTCTTC. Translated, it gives CSAPPWGLSKRLSYNEQFF.

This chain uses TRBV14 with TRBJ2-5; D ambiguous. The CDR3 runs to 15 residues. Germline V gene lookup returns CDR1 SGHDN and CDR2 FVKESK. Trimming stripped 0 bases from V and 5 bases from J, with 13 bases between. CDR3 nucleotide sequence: TGTGCCAGCAGCCAAGACCAGGTTCGGATTGAGACCCAGTACTTC. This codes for CASSQDQVRIETQYF.

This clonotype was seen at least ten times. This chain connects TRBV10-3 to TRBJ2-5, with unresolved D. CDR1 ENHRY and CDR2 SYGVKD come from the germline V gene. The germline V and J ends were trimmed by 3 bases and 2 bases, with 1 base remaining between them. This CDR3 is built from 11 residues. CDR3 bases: TGTGCCATCAGTGAACAAGAGACCCAGTACTTC. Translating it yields CAISEQETQYF.

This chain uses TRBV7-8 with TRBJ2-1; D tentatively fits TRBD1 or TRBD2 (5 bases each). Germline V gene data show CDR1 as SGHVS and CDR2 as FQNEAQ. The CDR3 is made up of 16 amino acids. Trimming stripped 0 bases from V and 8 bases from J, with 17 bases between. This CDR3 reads CASSLAAGTMGDEQFF. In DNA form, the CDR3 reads TGTGCCAGCAGCTTAGCGGCGGGCACAATGGGGGATGAGCAGTTCTTC.

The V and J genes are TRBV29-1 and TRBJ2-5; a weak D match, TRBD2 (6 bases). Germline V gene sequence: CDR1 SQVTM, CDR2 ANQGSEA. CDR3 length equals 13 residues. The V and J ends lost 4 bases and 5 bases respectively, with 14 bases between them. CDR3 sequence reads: CSVGQKAGETQYF. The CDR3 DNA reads TGCAGCGTTGGACAAAAGGCGGGGGAGACCCAGTACTTC.

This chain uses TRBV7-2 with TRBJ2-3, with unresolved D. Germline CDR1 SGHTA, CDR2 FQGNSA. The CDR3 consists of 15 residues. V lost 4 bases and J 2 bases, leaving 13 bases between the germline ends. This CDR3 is CASSSPMRSTDTQYF. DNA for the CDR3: TGTGCCAGCAGCTCTCCAATGAGGTCCACAGATACGCAGTATTTT.

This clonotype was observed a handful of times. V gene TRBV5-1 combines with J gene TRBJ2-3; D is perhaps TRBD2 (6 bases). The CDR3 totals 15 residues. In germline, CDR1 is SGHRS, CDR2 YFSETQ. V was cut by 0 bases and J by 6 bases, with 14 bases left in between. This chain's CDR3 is CASSLAGTASDTQYF. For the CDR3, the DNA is TGCGCCAGCAGCTTGGCGGGGACTGCCTCGGATACGCAGTATTTT.

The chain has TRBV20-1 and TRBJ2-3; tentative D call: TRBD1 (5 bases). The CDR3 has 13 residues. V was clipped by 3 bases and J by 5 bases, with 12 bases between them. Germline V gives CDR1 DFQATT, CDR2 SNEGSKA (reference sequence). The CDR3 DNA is TGCAGTGCTAGGGGCCTAGGGGTAGATACGCAGTATTTT. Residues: CSARGLGVDTQYF.

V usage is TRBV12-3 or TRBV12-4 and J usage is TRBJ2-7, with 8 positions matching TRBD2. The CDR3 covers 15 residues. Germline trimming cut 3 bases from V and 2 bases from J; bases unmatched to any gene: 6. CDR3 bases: TGTGCCAGCAGTTTCTGGAGGGGACTAGCCTACGAGCAGTACTTC. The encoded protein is CASSFWRGLAYEQYF.